These T cell receptor beta chains were read from a single sample in a study of blood T cell repertoires in COVID-19. Measured with immunoSEQ multiplex PCR; TCRdb has only the in-frame clones, and not every one. The data show around 50,000 clones, about 78% seen once. The sequencing sample was made of PBMCs or T cells enriched from blood (not recorded which). The receptor source for this set is a woman aged 50 to 65 with acute COVID-19. Both conserved end residues are part of each CDR3. Fields, in order: J gene, clone size, V gene, D gene, CDR3 protein, CDR3 DNA. The D gene is left open where the match is weak. A row's size may be missing; if present it is once, few, many or a size class.

j_gene: TRBJ2-1
abundance: NA
v_gene: TRBV25-1
d_gene: NA
CDR3aa: CASSETKAGSNEQFF
CDR3nt: TGTGCCAGCAGTGAAACGAAGGCGGGGAGCAATGAGCAGTTCTTC

j_gene: TRBJ1-2
abundance: NA
v_gene: TRBV5-1
d_gene: TRBD1
CDR3aa: CASSLFLGTGATGYTF
CDR3nt: TGCGCCAGCAGCTTGTTTTTAGGGACAGGGGCAACTGGCTACACCTTC

j_gene: TRBJ1-5
abundance: few
v_gene: TRBV6-1
d_gene: NA
CDR3aa: CASSESRGLLNQPQHF
CDR3nt: TGTGCCAGCAGTGAGAGTAGGGGTTTATTGAATCAGCCCCAGCATTTT

j_gene: TRBJ1-3
abundance: few
v_gene: TRBV30
d_gene: NA
CDR3aa: CAWSVHISGNTIYF
CDR3nt: TGTGCCTGGAGTGTACATATCTCTGGAAACACCATATATTTT

j_gene: TRBJ2-5
abundance: NA
v_gene: TRBV24-1
d_gene: TRBD1
CDR3aa: CATSRPQGAEETQYF
CDR3nt: TGTGCCACCAGTCGCCCGCAGGGGGCGGAAGAGACCCAGTACTTC

j_gene: TRBJ1-1
abundance: NA
v_gene: TRBV9
d_gene: TRBD1
CDR3aa: CASSVQGQLNTEAFF
CDR3nt: TGTGCCAGCAGCGTCCAGGGACAGCTGAACACTGAAGCTTTCTTT

j_gene: TRBJ2-1
abundance: NA
v_gene: TRBV12-5
d_gene: TRBD1
CDR3aa: CASGSGTAYNEQFF
CDR3nt: TGTGCTAGTGGTTCCGGGACAGCCTACAATGAGCAGTTCTTC

j_gene: TRBJ1-1
abundance: NA
v_gene: TRBV29-1
d_gene: NA
CDR3aa: CSVSRRGNTEAFF
CDR3nt: TGCAGCGTCTCACGTAGGGGGAACACTGAAGCTTTCTTT

j_gene: TRBJ1-6
abundance: NA
v_gene: TRBV7-9
d_gene: NA
CDR3aa: CASSLTPSQAANSPLHF
CDR3nt: TGTGCCAGCAGCTTAACCCCTTCACAGGCCGCTAATTCACCCCTCCACTTT

j_gene: TRBJ1-1
abundance: NA
v_gene: TRBV3-1/TRBV3-2
d_gene: TRBD1
CDR3aa: CASSLNRGRNTEAFF
CDR3nt: TGTGCCAGCAGCTTAAACAGGGGACGAAACACTGAAGCTTTCTTT

j_gene: TRBJ1-1
abundance: NA
v_gene: TRBV7-9
d_gene: NA
CDR3aa: CASSLDTQNTEAFF
CDR3nt: TGTGCCAGCAGCTTAGATACTCAGAACACTGAAGCTTTCTTT

j_gene: TRBJ1-6
abundance: NA
v_gene: TRBV19
d_gene: NA
CDR3aa: CASQGGRSPLHF
CDR3nt: TGTGCCAGTCAGGGTGGTCGTTCACCCCTCCACTTT

j_gene: TRBJ2-3
abundance: few
v_gene: TRBV9
d_gene: TRBD2
CDR3aa: CASSVAQLAGMHTQYF
CDR3nt: TGTGCCAGCAGCGTAGCACAACTAGCGGGGATGCATACGCAGTATTTT

j_gene: TRBJ2-2
abundance: NA
v_gene: TRBV7-8
d_gene: TRBD1
CDR3aa: CASSSGQRNTGELFF
CDR3nt: TGTGCCAGCAGCTCGGGACAGCGGAACACCGGGGAGCTGTTTTTT

j_gene: TRBJ2-3
abundance: NA
v_gene: TRBV11-3
d_gene: NA
CDR3aa: CASSLALFASVHTDTQYF
CDR3nt: TGTGCCAGCAGCTTAGCCCTGTTCGCGAGCGTCCACACAGATACGCAGTATTTT

j_gene: TRBJ2-5
abundance: NA
v_gene: TRBV4-2
d_gene: TRBD1
CDR3aa: CASSPPEGTGRKTQYF
CDR3nt: TGTGCCAGCAGCCCCCCGGAAGGGACAGGGAGGAAGACCCAGTACTTC

j_gene: TRBJ1-2
abundance: NA
v_gene: TRBV3-1/TRBV3-2
d_gene: TRBD1
CDR3aa: CASSGAGTGDGYTF
CDR3nt: TGTGCCAGCAGCGGAGCCGGGACAGGGGACGGCTACACCTTC

j_gene: TRBJ1-1
abundance: NA
v_gene: TRBV5-4
d_gene: NA
CDR3aa: CASSRPGDGTEAFF
CDR3nt: TGTGCCAGCTCCCGGCCGGGTGACGGCACTGAAGCTTTCTTT

j_gene: TRBJ2-2
abundance: NA
v_gene: TRBV4-1
d_gene: NA
CDR3aa: CASSQGRGAGELFF
CDR3nt: TGCGCCAGCAGCCAAGGAAGGGGCGCCGGGGAGCTGTTTTTT

j_gene: TRBJ2-7
abundance: NA
v_gene: TRBV29-1
d_gene: NA
CDR3aa: CSVTTIVQGEQYF
CDR3nt: TGCAGCGTTACTACGATTGTACAGGGCGAGCAGTACTTC

j_gene: TRBJ2-5
abundance: NA
v_gene: TRBV4-1
d_gene: TRBD2
CDR3aa: CASSLTSGGAGTQYF
CDR3nt: TGCGCCAGCAGCCTGACTAGCGGGGGGGCCGGGACCCAGTACTTC

j_gene: TRBJ2-1
abundance: NA
v_gene: TRBV3-1/TRBV3-2
d_gene: TRBD1
CDR3aa: CASSQFFGRGPGYNEQFF
CDR3nt: TGTGCCAGCAGCCAATTTTTTGGAAGGGGGCCTGGCTACAATGAGCAGTTCTTC

j_gene: TRBJ2-3
abundance: NA
v_gene: TRBV19
d_gene: NA
CDR3aa: CASTSTLQGRTDTQYF
CDR3nt: TGTGCCAGTACCTCCACTCTACAGGGACGGACAGATACGCAGTATTTT

j_gene: TRBJ2-1
abundance: NA
v_gene: TRBV5-1
d_gene: NA
CDR3aa: CASSSDGNEQFF
CDR3nt: TGCGCCAGCAGCTCCGACGGGAATGAGCAGTTCTTC

j_gene: TRBJ2-2
abundance: NA
v_gene: TRBV7-3
d_gene: TRBD1
CDR3aa: CASSLGQGVPGELFF
CDR3nt: TGTGCCAGCAGCTTAGGGCAGGGGGTTCCTGGGGAGCTGTTTTTT

j_gene: TRBJ1-3
abundance: NA
v_gene: TRBV5-1
d_gene: TRBD1
CDR3aa: CASSAGQSFSGNTIYF
CDR3nt: TGCGCCAGCAGCGCGGGACAGTCTTTCTCTGGAAACACCATATATTTT

j_gene: TRBJ2-1
abundance: few
v_gene: TRBV5-8
d_gene: NA
CDR3aa: CASSLDRNEQFF
CDR3nt: TGTGCCAGCAGCTTGGACAGGAATGAGCAGTTCTTC